A single sample gave rise to the 22 T cell receptor beta chains below, sequenced in a study of blood T cell repertoires in COVID-19. Here immunoSEQ multiplex PCR was the method, and the copy in TCRdb shows in-frame clones only, minus some. The table lists roughly 300,000 clones, over 75% of them singletons, with 7.8% in the top ten. The sequencing sample was made of peripheral blood. The receptor set was obtained from a woman aged 45 to 65 who had recovered from COVID-19.

V is TRBV9 and J is TRBJ1-3; TRBD1 might be the D (6 bases). CDR3 length: 13 residues. CDR1 and CDR2 from the germline V gene are SGDLS and YYNGEE. V was trimmed by 6 bases and J by 1 base, leaving 8 bases between them. For the CDR3, the DNA is TGTGCCAGCACCGGACAGTCTGGAAACACCATATATTTT. Protein: CASTGQSGNTIYF. Filled out from reference TRBV9 and TRBJ1-3, the complete variable domain reads DSGVTQTPKHLITATGQRVTLRCSPRSGDLSVYWYQQSLDQGLQFLIQYYNGEERAKGNILERFSAQQFPDLHSELNLSSLELGDSALYFCASTGQSGNTIYFGEGSWLTVV.

The chain uses TRBV5-4 and TRBJ2-7, with 9 positions matching TRBD1. The CDR3 length is 16 residues. Germline CDR1 and CDR2: SGHNT and YYREEE (reference sequence). The V segment lost 4 bases and the J segment 2 bases; nucleotides outside the gene matches: 10. Here the CDR3 reads CASSHMERTGAYEQYF. The CDR3 nucleotides read TGTGCCAGCAGCCACATGGAGAGGACAGGGGCCTACGAGCAGTACTTC.

J is TRBJ2-3 and V is TRBV30; TRBD2 might be the D (6 bases). The germline V gene encodes CDR1 GTSNPN and CDR2 SVGIG (reference sequence). The V end was cut by 0 bases, the J end by 1 base, with 20 bases between. This CDR3 comprises 18 residues. The CDR3 bases are TGTGCCTGGAGTGTATACAGACTGGTTAGCGGTCGCACAGATACGCAGTATTTT. Amino acids: CAWSVYRLVSGRTDTQYF. Full variable domain (remainder filled in from reference TRBV30 and TRBJ2-3): SQTIHQWPATLVQPVGSPLSLECTVEGTSNPNLYWYRQAAGRGLQLLFYSVGIGQISSEVPQNLSASRPQDRQFILSSKKLLLSDSGFYLCAWSVYRLVSGRTDTQYFGPGTRLTVL.

This chain links TRBV21-1 with TRBJ1-6; the table's D call, TRBD1, was not checked against the DNA. TRBV21-1 is marked as a pseudogene. CDR3 length: 20 amino acids. CDR3 amino acids: CASSKVPGQASHLSNSPLHF. The CDR3 DNA reads TGTGCCAGCAGCAAAGTCCCAGGACAGGCGAGTCATCTGTCCAATTCACCCCTCCACTTT.

The J gene is TRBJ1-2, the V gene TRBV19, with 8 bases identical to TRBD1. Looked up from germline, CDR1 is LNHDA and CDR2 is SQIVND (reference sequence). V was pared by 5 bases and J by 2 bases, with 13 bases of the junction left unmatched. The length of the CDR3 is 17 residues. CDR3 nucleotide sequence: TGTGCCAGTAGTGCTGATAGAGGGACAGGCCGAAACTATGGCTACACCTTC. Its translation: CASSADRGTGRNYGYTF.

The chain joins TRBV20-1 to TRBJ1-5; D is ambiguous. Germline CDR1 DFQATT, CDR2 SNEGSKA (reference sequence). The CDR3 loop spans 13 amino acids. Trimming left V 3 bases short and J 4 bases short, with 10 bases between. DNA for the CDR3: TGCAGTGCTAGTGCAGAGGTAAATCAGCCCCAGCATTTT. This sequence encodes CSASAEVNQPQHF.

The V and J genes are TRBV7-2 and TRBJ2-7; 9 positions match TRBD2. Germline V gene sequence: CDR1 SGHTA, CDR2 FQGNSA. The V and J ends lost 3 bases and 4 bases, in that order; junction bases with no gene match: 7. The length of the CDR3 is 15 residues. The CDR3 DNA sequence: TGTGCCAGCAGCTTCCGGTTAGCGGGAGAGTACGAGCAGTACTTC. As protein: CASSFRLAGEYEQYF.

V gene TRBV5-4 combines with J gene TRBJ1-1, with D perhaps TRBD1 (6 bases). Deletions cut 1 base from V and 2 bases from J, with 9 bases between. CDR3 length: 14 amino acids. CDR1 SGHNT and CDR2 YYREEE come from the germline V gene (reference sequence). CDR3 sequence: CASSLRDTNTEAFF. For the CDR3, the DNA is TGTGCCAGCAGCTTGCGGGACACCAACACTGAAGCTTTCTTT.

The chain carries TRBV29-1 and TRBJ2-1, with D tentatively TRBD2 (5 bases). V was pared by 4 bases and J by 3 bases, with 10 bases between. CDR1 SQVTM and CDR2 ANQGSEA come from the germline V gene. The CDR3 extends over 13 amino acids. CDR3 sequence (DNA): TGCAGCGTTGGGTCCGGGGACTACAATGAGCAGTTCTTC. Its protein is CSVGSGDYNEQFF.

The chain uses TRBV11-3 and TRBJ2-7; 8 bases map to TRBD1. The CDR3 is 13 residues long. V was clipped by 5 bases and J by 4 bases; unmatched bases: 4. The germline V gene encodes CDR1 SGHNT and CDR2 YENEEA. The CDR3 reads CASSPGTGYEQYF. DNA of the CDR3: TGTGCCAGCAGCCCCGGGACAGGTTACGAGCAGTACTTC.

This chain joins TRBV4-3 and TRBJ2-1, with D possibly being TRBD1 (6 bases). Per the germline V gene, CDR1 is LGHNA and CDR2 is YSLEER. Trimming left V 2 bases short and J 2 bases short, with 13 bases between. This CDR3 spans 16 amino acids. The CDR3 region has the DNA TGCGCCAGCAGCCAACCCCCGAGGGGGACCTACAATGAGCAGTTCTTC. Its translation: CASSQPPRGTYNEQFF.

The chain carries TRBV24-1 and TRBJ2-7; 10 positions agree with TRBD2. Losses at the gene ends were 5 bases for V and 2 bases for J; bases not matched to a gene: 5. The CDR3 contains 15 residues. The germline V gene encodes CDR1 KGHDR and CDR2 SFDVKD. This chain's CDR3 is CATSGRLAGAYEQYF. The CDR3 DNA reads as TGTGCCACCAGTGGGAGACTAGCGGGTGCCTACGAGCAGTACTTC.

This chain links TRBV11-1 with TRBJ2-7, with TRBD2 matching over 10 bases. The ends lost 5 bases at V and 4 bases at J; junction bases unmatched: 8. The germline CDR1 and CDR2 sequences are SGHAT and FQDESV (reference sequence). The CDR3 has 15 residues. In DNA, the CDR3 is TGTGCCAGCAGCCTCGAGTCTAGCGGGAGTTACGAGCAGTACTTC. Its protein product is CASSLESSGSYEQYF.

This clone was detected a few times. The sample contains more than one DNA sequence encoding this CDR3. The chain couples TRBV9 to TRBJ2-1; 7 bases are shared with TRBD1. Germline CDR1 is SGDLS and CDR2 is YYNGEE. V lost 0 bases and J lost 0; bases outside the gene matches: 0. The CDR3 is 15 residues long. The CDR3 spells CASSVGQGSYNEQFF. The DNA of the CDR3 is TGTGCCAGCAGCGTAGGACAGGGCTCCTACAATGAGCAGTTCTTC. The whole variable domain, remainder taken from reference TRBV9 and TRBJ2-1, is DSGVTQTPKHLITATGQRVTLRCSPRSGDLSVYWYQQSLDQGLQFLIQYYNGEERAKGNILERFSAQQFPDLHSELNLSSLELGDSALYFCASSVGQGSYNEQFFGPGTRLTVL.

The chain recombines TRBV19 with TRBJ2-7, with 7 bases lining up with TRBD1. Germline lookup yields CDR1 LNHDA and CDR2 SQIVND (reference sequence). The CDR3 runs to 13 residues. Trimming cost V 5 bases and J 2 bases; bases outside gene matches: 3. The CDR3 DNA reads as TGTGCCAGTAGTCCGGGACAGACCTACGAGCAGTACTTC. Translation gives CASSPGQTYEQYF.

The rearrangement uses TRBV12-3 or TRBV12-4 and TRBJ1-2, with D perhaps TRBD1 (5 bases). Trimming took 5 bases from V and 4 from J, leaving 8 bases between them. The CDR3 runs to 12 residues. The chain's CDR3 is CASSGHLYGYTF. CDR3 coding DNA: TGTGCCAGCAGTGGACATCTCTATGGCTACACCTTC.

The V call is TRBV9, the J call TRBJ2-5; 11 bases agree with TRBD2. Per the germline V gene, CDR1 is SGDLS and CDR2 is YYNGEE. The junction had 9 bases not matched to a gene; V was cut back by 3 bases and J by 2 bases. This CDR3 comprises 17 residues. Here the CDR3 DNA reads TGTGCCAGCAGCGGGAGGATGACTAGCGGGGCTCAAGAGACCCAGTACTTC. Amino acids: CASSGRMTSGAQETQYF.

The chain uses TRBV7-9 and TRBJ1-4, with TRBD1 matching 7 bases. V lost 5 bases to trimming and J lost 7 bases; unmatched junction nucleotides: 7. The CDR3 has 14 residues. The germline CDR1 and CDR2 sequences are SEHNR and FQNEAQ (reference sequence). DNA of the CDR3: TGTGCCAGCAGCCCACTGGACAGGCGTGAAAAACTGTTTTTT. Translation gives CASSPLDRREKLFF. The full variable domain, rest sourced from reference TRBV7-9 and TRBJ1-4, is DTGVSQNPRHKITKRGQNVTFRCDPISEHNRLYWYRQTLGQGPEFLTYFQNEAQLEKSRLLSDRFSAERPKGSFSTLEIQRTEQGDSAMYLCASSPLDRREKLFFGSGTQLSVL.

The rearrangement joins TRBV5-5 to TRBJ1-5, with D possibly matching TRBD1 (6 bases). CDR1 SGHKS and CDR2 YYEKEE come from the germline V gene (reference sequence). This CDR3 is 14 amino acids long. The ends were cut back, 1 base at V and 5 bases at J, with 10 bases in the middle. The CDR3: CASSLSPGDQPQHF. CDR3 in DNA: TGTGCCAGCAGCTTGTCGCCAGGGGATCAGCCCCAGCATTTT.

The CDR3 nucleotides are TGTGCCAGTAGTACCGGGGCGGACAGAGGCAATCAGCCCCAGCATTTT. Protein sequence: CASSTGADRGNQPQHF. The rearrangement uses TRBV19 and TRBJ1-5, with D tentatively TRBD1 (6 bases). CDR1 is LNHDA and CDR2 is SQIVND in the germline V gene (reference sequence). Deletions cut 4 bases from V and 2 bases from J, with 15 bases between. CDR3 length: 16 amino acids. Based on the CDR3 plus reference TRBV19 and TRBJ1-5, the full variable domain is DGGITQSPKYLFRKEGQNVTLSCEQNLNHDAMYWYRQDPGQGLRLIYYSQIVNDFQKGDIAEGYSVSREKKESFPLTVTSAQKNPTAFYLCASSTGADRGNQPQHFGDGTRLSIL.

This chain links TRBV5-6 with TRBJ2-5, with D uncertain. CDR1 is SGHDT, CDR2 YYEEEE, per germline. This CDR3 has 12 amino acids. V dropped 1 base and J dropped 5 bases, with 6 bases sitting between them. The CDR3 here is CASSLLGETQYF. DNA of the CDR3: TGTGCCAGCAGCTTGCTCGGGGAGACCCAGTACTTC.

The rearrangement links TRBV9 to TRBJ2-1, with D possibly being TRBD1 (7 bases). V lost 3 bases to trimming and J lost 8 bases, with 15 bases between them. The CDR3 sequence is 14 residues long. CDR1 SGDLS and CDR2 YYNGEE come from the germline V gene. The CDR3 protein is CASSAGRGGDEQFF. CDR3 sequence (DNA): TGTGCCAGCAGCGCCGGGAGAGGGGGCGATGAGCAGTTCTTC.